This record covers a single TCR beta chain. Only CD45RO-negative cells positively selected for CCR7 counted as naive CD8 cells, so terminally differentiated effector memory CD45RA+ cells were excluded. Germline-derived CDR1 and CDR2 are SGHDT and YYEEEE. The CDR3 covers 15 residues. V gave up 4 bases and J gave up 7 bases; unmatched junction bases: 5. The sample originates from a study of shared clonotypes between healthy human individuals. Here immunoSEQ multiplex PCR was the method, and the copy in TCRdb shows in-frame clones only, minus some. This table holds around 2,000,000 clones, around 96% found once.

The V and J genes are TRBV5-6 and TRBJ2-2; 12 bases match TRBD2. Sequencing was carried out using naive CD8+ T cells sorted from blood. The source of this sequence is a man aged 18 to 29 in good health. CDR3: CASSAALAGGGELFF. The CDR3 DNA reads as TGTGCCAGCAGCGCTGCACTAGCGGGGGGCGGGGAGCTGTTTTTT.